A selection of T cell receptor beta chains follows, all from one sample in a study of memory CD8 T cells in hepatitis C reinfection. Only in-frame clones appear in the TCRdb table, and some are missing; sequencing was by immunoSEQ multiplex PCR. Among about 45,000 clones listed, around 87% were seen once. The specimen was naive CD8+ T cells sorted from blood. These receptor sequences come from a man younger than 35 with hepatitis C virus infection. Each CDR3 is given with its conserved first and last residue. A D gene is named only where the DNA matches it firmly. Clone size is given for some rows only: seen once, a few or many times, or a class if the clone is expanded.

abundance: NA
d_gene: NA
v_gene: TRBV4-1
len: 14
j_gene: TRBJ2-4
CDR3aa: CASSQVGVGAIQYF
CDR3nt: TGCGCCAGCAGCCAGGTCGGGGTGGGGGCCATTCAGTACTTC

abundance: once
d_gene: TRBD1
v_gene: TRBV6-5
len: 12
j_gene: TRBJ1-2
CDR3aa: CASSYPGGGYTF
CDR3nt: TGTGCCAGCAGTTACCCAGGGGGTGGCTACACCTTC

abundance: NA
d_gene: NA
v_gene: TRBV7-9
len: 13
j_gene: TRBJ2-1
CDR3aa: CASSFGAGAEQFF
CDR3nt: TGTGCCAGCAGCTTCGGGGCGGGGGCTGAGCAGTTCTTC

abundance: NA
d_gene: TRBD2
v_gene: TRBV6-5
len: 15
j_gene: TRBJ2-3
CDR3aa: CASSYYAGGRDTQYF
CDR3nt: TGTGCCAGCAGTTACTATGCGGGGGGGCGAGATACGCAGTATTTT

abundance: NA
d_gene: NA
v_gene: TRBV5-4
len: 15
j_gene: TRBJ2-5
CDR3aa: CASSLVGQLQETQYF
CDR3nt: TGTGCCAGCAGCTTGGTCGGACAGCTCCAAGAGACCCAGTACTTC

abundance: NA
d_gene: NA
v_gene: TRBV28
len: 12
j_gene: TRBJ2-1
CDR3aa: CASSFSGNEQFF
CDR3nt: TGTGCCAGCAGTTTCTCGGGCAATGAGCAGTTCTTC

abundance: NA
d_gene: TRBD1
v_gene: TRBV5-6
len: 15
j_gene: TRBJ1-5
CDR3aa: CASSLVRDREEPQHF
CDR3nt: TGTGCCAGCAGCTTGGTTAGGGACAGGGAAGAGCCCCAGCATTTT

abundance: NA
d_gene: NA
v_gene: TRBV30
len: 15
j_gene: TRBJ2-1
CDR3aa: CAWSPPLGGGNEQFF
CDR3nt: TGTGCCTGGAGCCCCCCCCTAGGAGGTGGCAATGAGCAGTTCTTC

abundance: NA
d_gene: TRBD2
v_gene: TRBV4-2
len: 15
j_gene: TRBJ2-7
CDR3aa: CASSQGGGSLYEQYF
CDR3nt: TGTGCCAGCAGCCAGGGAGGCGGGAGTCTCTACGAGCAGTACTTC

abundance: NA
d_gene: NA
v_gene: TRBV5-4
len: 14
j_gene: TRBJ1-2
CDR3aa: CASSLGGSNYGYTF
CDR3nt: TGTGCCAGCAGCTTGGGCGGTTCAAACTATGGCTACACCTTC

abundance: NA
d_gene: NA
v_gene: TRBV28
len: 12
j_gene: TRBJ2-3
CDR3aa: CASSFPVDTQYF
CDR3nt: TGTGCCAGCAGTTTCCCTGTAGATACGCAGTATTTT

abundance: NA
d_gene: TRBD2
v_gene: TRBV10-3
len: 16
j_gene: TRBJ2-3
CDR3aa: CAISEVPGGHTDTQYF
CDR3nt: TGTGCCATCAGTGAGGTTCCGGGAGGGCACACGGATACGCAGTATTTT

abundance: NA
d_gene: TRBD2
v_gene: TRBV14
len: 15
j_gene: TRBJ2-7
CDR3aa: CASSQAGGPSYEQYF
CDR3nt: TGTGCCAGCAGCCAAGCGGGAGGGCCTTCCTACGAGCAGTACTTC

abundance: NA
d_gene: TRBD1
v_gene: TRBV7-9
len: 16
j_gene: TRBJ2-2
CDR3aa: CASSTLRGPHTGELFF
CDR3nt: TGTGCCAGCAGCACACTCAGGGGGCCCCACACCGGGGAGCTGTTTTTT

abundance: NA
d_gene: NA
v_gene: TRBV6-5
len: 13
j_gene: TRBJ2-5
CDR3aa: CASSYVRGETQYF
CDR3nt: TGTGCCAGCAGTTACGTGCGAGGGGAGACCCAGTACTTC

abundance: NA
d_gene: TRBD1
v_gene: TRBV7-9
len: 16
j_gene: TRBJ2-2
CDR3aa: CASSFEGQGYTGELFF
CDR3nt: TGTGCCAGCAGCTTCGAGGGACAGGGATACACCGGGGAGCTGTTTTTT

abundance: few
d_gene: TRBD1
v_gene: TRBV27
len: 14
j_gene: TRBJ2-7
CDR3aa: CASSSGQGFYEQYF
CDR3nt: TGTGCCAGCAGTTCAGGACAGGGGTTCTACGAGCAGTACTTC

abundance: NA
d_gene: NA
v_gene: TRBV15
len: 15
j_gene: TRBJ2-5
CDR3aa: CATSRPSEGQETQYF
CDR3nt: TGTGCCACCAGCAGACCTTCGGAGGGTCAAGAGACCCAGTACTTC

abundance: NA
d_gene: TRBD1
v_gene: TRBV5-5
len: 14
j_gene: TRBJ2-5
CDR3aa: CASSSGTGQETQYF
CDR3nt: TGTGCCAGCAGCTCCGGGACAGGGCAAGAGACCCAGTACTTC

abundance: NA
d_gene: TRBD2
v_gene: TRBV27
len: 14
j_gene: TRBJ2-1
CDR3aa: CASRTSGGYNEQFF
CDR3nt: TGTGCCAGCAGGACTAGCGGGGGGTACAATGAGCAGTTCTTC

abundance: NA
d_gene: TRBD2
v_gene: TRBV13
len: 14
j_gene: TRBJ2-5
CDR3aa: CASSSSGGEETQYF
CDR3nt: TGTGCCAGCAGCTCTAGCGGGGGGGAAGAGACCCAGTACTTC

abundance: NA
d_gene: TRBD2
v_gene: TRBV9
len: 18
j_gene: TRBJ2-7
CDR3aa: CASSPLPAEAGVSGEQYF
CDR3nt: TGTGCCAGCAGCCCTCTTCCCGCGGAGGCGGGAGTGTCGGGAGAGCAGTACTTC

abundance: NA
d_gene: NA
v_gene: TRBV5-6
len: 15
j_gene: TRBJ1-5
CDR3aa: CASSASGVANQPQHF
CDR3nt: TGTGCCAGCAGCGCATCCGGGGTTGCCAATCAGCCCCAGCATTTT

abundance: NA
d_gene: TRBD2
v_gene: TRBV4-1
len: 16
j_gene: TRBJ2-1
CDR3aa: CASSQARLAGVNEQFF
CDR3nt: TGCGCCAGCAGCCAAGCCCGACTAGCGGGAGTCAATGAGCAGTTCTTC

abundance: NA
d_gene: NA
v_gene: TRBV28
len: 12
j_gene: TRBJ1-1
CDR3aa: CASNEGRTEAFF
CDR3nt: TGTGCCAGCAATGAGGGAAGGACTGAAGCTTTCTTT

abundance: NA
d_gene: NA
v_gene: TRBV27
len: 14
j_gene: TRBJ1-4
CDR3aa: CASSSLATAAELFF
CDR3nt: TGTGCCAGCAGTTCCCTAGCGACAGCCGCGGAACTGTTTTTT

abundance: NA
d_gene: NA
v_gene: TRBV4-1
len: 12
j_gene: TRBJ1-1
CDR3aa: CASSQAGGGAFF
CDR3nt: TGCGCCAGCAGCCAAGCGGGCGGAGGCGCTTTCTTT

abundance: NA
d_gene: TRBD1
v_gene: TRBV2
len: 15
j_gene: TRBJ1-1
CDR3aa: CASSTWDSMNTEAFF
CDR3nt: TGTGCCAGCAGTACCTGGGACAGCATGAACACTGAAGCTTTCTTT

abundance: once
d_gene: NA
v_gene: TRBV7-9
len: 16
j_gene: TRBJ2-3
CDR3aa: CASSPSSTGSPDTQYF
CDR3nt: TGTGCCAGCAGCCCCAGTTCCACAGGGTCCCCAGATACGCAGTATTTT

abundance: few
d_gene: TRBD1
v_gene: TRBV5-1
len: 17
j_gene: TRBJ1-1
CDR3aa: CASSDGRDRGSGTEAFF
CDR3nt: TGCGCCAGCAGCGACGGCCGGGACAGGGGATCAGGGACTGAAGCTTTCTTT

abundance: NA
d_gene: TRBD1
v_gene: TRBV15
len: 17
j_gene: TRBJ1-5
CDR3aa: CATSRPQGVGGNQPQHF
CDR3nt: TGTGCCACCAGCAGACCTCAGGGGGTGGGCGGCAATCAGCCCCAGCATTTT

abundance: NA
d_gene: NA
v_gene: TRBV11-2
len: 14
j_gene: TRBJ2-3
CDR3aa: CASSSTGSTDTQYF
CDR3nt: TGTGCCAGCAGCTCGACAGGAAGCACAGATACGCAGTATTTT

abundance: NA
d_gene: NA
v_gene: TRBV28
len: 14
j_gene: TRBJ2-1
CDR3aa: CASSPPSSYNEQFF
CDR3nt: TGTGCCAGCAGTCCCCCGAGCTCCTACAATGAGCAGTTCTTC

abundance: NA
d_gene: NA
v_gene: TRBV11-2
len: 17
j_gene: TRBJ2-1
CDR3aa: CASSLGSGLASYNEQFF
CDR3nt: TGTGCCAGCAGCTTAGGGAGCGGGTTGGCCTCCTACAATGAGCAGTTCTTC

abundance: NA
d_gene: NA
v_gene: TRBV6-5
len: 13
j_gene: TRBJ1-6
CDR3aa: CASSYFGGSPLHF
CDR3nt: TGTGCCAGCAGTTATTTTGGGGGCTCACCCCTCCACTTT

abundance: NA
d_gene: NA
v_gene: TRBV6-5
len: 14
j_gene: TRBJ1-6
CDR3aa: CASSYGGTNSPLHF
CDR3nt: TGTGCCAGCAGTTACGGAGGTACCAATTCACCCCTCCACTTT

abundance: NA
d_gene: TRBD1
v_gene: TRBV7-8
len: 17
j_gene: TRBJ1-4
CDR3aa: CASSLAQRQGEGEKLFF
CDR3nt: TGTGCCAGCAGCTTAGCGCAGCGACAGGGCGAAGGTGAAAAACTGTTTTTT

abundance: once
d_gene: TRBD2
v_gene: TRBV18
len: 18
j_gene: TRBJ2-3
CDR3aa: CASSPRDRGLAGTDTQYF
CDR3nt: TGTGCCAGCTCCCCACGAGATCGTGGACTAGCGGGCACAGATACGCAGTATTTT

abundance: NA
d_gene: TRBD1
v_gene: TRBV28
len: 15
j_gene: TRBJ2-3
CDR3aa: CASRDHRGSTDTQYF
CDR3nt: TGTGCCAGCAGAGACCACAGGGGTAGCACGGATACGCAGTATTTT

abundance: once
d_gene: NA
v_gene: TRBV2
len: 15
j_gene: TRBJ2-4
CDR3aa: CASSAGTGPLNIQYF
CDR3nt: TGTGCCAGCAGTGCGGGCACAGGGCCTTTAAACATTCAGTACTTC

abundance: NA
d_gene: NA
v_gene: TRBV19
len: 13
j_gene: TRBJ2-3
CDR3aa: CASWGDSGDTQYF
CDR3nt: TGTGCCAGTTGGGGCGACTCTGGGGATACGCAGTATTTT

abundance: NA
d_gene: TRBD1
v_gene: TRBV10-3
len: 15
j_gene: TRBJ1-1
CDR3aa: CAISEGDRGNTEAFF
CDR3nt: TGTGCCATCAGTGAGGGGGACAGAGGCAACACTGAAGCTTTCTTT

abundance: NA
d_gene: NA
v_gene: TRBV19
len: 16
j_gene: TRBJ2-4
CDR3aa: CASSIGTRGAKNIQYF
CDR3nt: TGTGCCAGTAGTATAGGAACTCGTGGAGCCAAAAACATTCAGTACTTC

abundance: few
d_gene: NA
v_gene: TRBV10-1
len: 10
j_gene: TRBJ1-4
CDR3aa: CATLDIPLFF
CDR3nt: TGCGCCACCTTGGACATACCACTGTTTTTT

abundance: once
d_gene: TRBD2
v_gene: TRBV9
len: 16
j_gene: TRBJ2-3
CDR3aa: CASSVFGGGATDTQYF
CDR3nt: TGTGCCAGCAGCGTATTCGGCGGGGGGGCCACAGATACGCAGTATTTT

abundance: NA
d_gene: NA
v_gene: TRBV2
len: 11
j_gene: TRBJ2-7
CDR3aa: CASRLLYEQYF
CDR3nt: TGTGCCAGCAGACTACTCTACGAGCAGTACTTC

abundance: NA
d_gene: TRBD2
v_gene: TRBV10-3
len: 18
j_gene: TRBJ2-2
CDR3aa: CAISESGIAGVDTGELFF
CDR3nt: TGTGCCATCAGTGAGTCAGGAATAGCGGGAGTGGACACCGGGGAGCTGTTTTTT

abundance: NA
d_gene: TRBD2
v_gene: TRBV7-9
len: 19
j_gene: TRBJ2-2
CDR3aa: CASSLGTSGGALDTGELFF
CDR3nt: TGTGCCAGCAGCTTAGGGACTAGCGGGGGGGCCCTGGACACCGGGGAGCTGTTTTTT

abundance: NA
d_gene: TRBD1
v_gene: TRBV6-5
len: 13
j_gene: TRBJ1-2
CDR3aa: CASSWGQRYGYTF
CDR3nt: TGTGCCAGCAGTTGGGGACAGCGCTATGGCTACACCTTC

abundance: NA
d_gene: NA
v_gene: TRBV6-6
len: 15
j_gene: TRBJ1-2
CDR3aa: CASSYGLGGNYGYTF
CDR3nt: TGTGCCAGCAGTTACGGGCTAGGGGGAAACTATGGCTACACCTTC

abundance: NA
d_gene: NA
v_gene: TRBV2
len: 13
j_gene: TRBJ2-7
CDR3aa: CASSEAGTYEQYF
CDR3nt: TGTGCCAGCAGTGAGGCCGGGACCTACGAGCAGTACTTC

abundance: NA
d_gene: TRBD1
v_gene: TRBV19
len: 14
j_gene: TRBJ2-5
CDR3aa: CASNGQGFQETQYF
CDR3nt: TGTGCCAGTAATGGACAGGGTTTCCAAGAGACCCAGTACTTC

abundance: NA
d_gene: TRBD1
v_gene: TRBV2
len: 13
j_gene: TRBJ1-1
CDR3aa: CASWDRLNTEAFF
CDR3nt: TGTGCCAGCTGGGACAGGCTGAACACTGAAGCTTTCTTT

abundance: NA
d_gene: NA
v_gene: TRBV27
len: 15
j_gene: TRBJ1-1
CDR3aa: CASSVRRGADTEAFF
CDR3nt: TGTGCCAGCAGCGTGAGGCGGGGGGCTGACACTGAAGCTTTCTTT

abundance: once
d_gene: TRBD1
v_gene: TRBV11-2
len: 17
j_gene: TRBJ1-1
CDR3aa: CASTWDTAGQVNTEAFF
CDR3nt: TGTGCCAGCACCTGGGACACAGCAGGACAGGTGAACACTGAAGCTTTCTTT